This TCR beta chain was found in a study of blood T cell repertoires in COVID-19. Across the study: Acute and convalescent COVID-19 specimens originated in the United States, Italy and Spain. PBMCs, B-cell-depleted T cells, or T cells provided the cDNA or gDNA that made up the material.

The authors' processing: Amplified reference gene primers provided the basis for estimating nucleated cell counts. Repertoires were generated with immunoSEQ multiplex PCR, while TCRdb's copy carries only in-frame clones and drops some. The V and J calls and clone size were taken over from that table, and D and trimming were inferred from the DNA. Of around 170,000 clones in the sample, 88% are singletons; the top ten hold 4% to 5%. Source material: peripheral blood. This clonotype was obtained from a woman in her thirties with acute or convalescent COVID-19.

The CDR3 DNA follows: TGTGCCAGCAGCTTACGTTTGGCGGGTGAGCAGTTCTTC. It codes for CASSLRLAGEQFF. This sequence joins TRBV11-1 and TRBJ2-1, with D possibly matching TRBD2 (5 bases). Per the germline V gene, CDR1 is SGHAT and CDR2 is FQDESV (reference sequence). Trimming shortened V by 2 bases and J by 9 bases, and 11 bases separated the two germline ends. The CDR3 has 13 residues.